This record covers a single TCR beta chain. Its target is unknown. Recent vaccinations or acute infections were absent in the healthy HIV-negative adult donors. These data originate in a study of shared clonotypes between healthy human individuals. Overall study context: A donor's plate count was three for CD4 naive and three for CD4 memory; CD8 naive had two and CD8 memory one.

In the study's own analysis: Junction-only sequences without quality scores came from ImmunoSEQ, so filtering differed. This table comes from immunoSEQ multiplex PCR, and its TCRdb copy is limited to in-frame clones, with some not included. D and trimming were read from the DNA, whereas the V and J calls and clone size are those reported in that table. This sample has over a million clones; under 80% occur once, and the top ten carry less than 1.5%. Study results and caveats: Non-shared clonotypes displayed generation probabilities falling below those of clonotypes present in all four donors.

The sequencing sample was made of memory CD4+ T cells sorted from blood. Subset given: CD45RA-negative fraction. The source is a man between 18 and 29 years old in good health.

CDR3 sequence reads: CASSRMGDRDNEQYF. CDR3 coding DNA: TGCGCCAGCAGCCGCATGGGGGACAGGGACAACGAGCAGTACTTC. The genes are TRBV5-1 and TRBJ2-7, with 9 bases lining up with TRBD1. The CDR3 extends over 15 amino acids. Germline CDR1 and CDR2: SGHRS and YFSETQ. The V segment lost 4 bases and the J segment 5 bases; nucleotides outside the gene matches: 10. Supplemented by reference TRBV5-1 and TRBJ2-7, the full variable domain reads KAGVTQTPRYLIKTRGQQVTLSCSPISGHRSVSWYQQTPGQGLQFLFEYFSETQRNKGNFPGRFSGRQFSNSRSEMNVSTLELGDSALYLCASSRMGDRDNEQYFGPGTRLTVT.